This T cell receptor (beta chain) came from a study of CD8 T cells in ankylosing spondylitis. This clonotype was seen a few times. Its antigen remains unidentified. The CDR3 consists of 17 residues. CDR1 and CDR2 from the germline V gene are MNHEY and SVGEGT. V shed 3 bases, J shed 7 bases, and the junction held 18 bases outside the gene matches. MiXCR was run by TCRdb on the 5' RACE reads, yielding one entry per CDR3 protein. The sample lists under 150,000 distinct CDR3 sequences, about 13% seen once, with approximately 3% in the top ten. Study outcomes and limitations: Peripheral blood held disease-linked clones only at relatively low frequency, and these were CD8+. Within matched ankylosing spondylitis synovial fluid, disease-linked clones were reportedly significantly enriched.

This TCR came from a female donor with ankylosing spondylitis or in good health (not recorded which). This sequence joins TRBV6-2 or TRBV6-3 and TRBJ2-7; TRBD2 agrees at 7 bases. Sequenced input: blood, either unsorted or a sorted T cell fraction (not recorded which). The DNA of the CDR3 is TGTGCCAGCAGTTATGGAGCTAGCGGAGTCAGAGTGGGTGAGCAGTACTTC. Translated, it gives CASSYGASGVRVGEQYF.